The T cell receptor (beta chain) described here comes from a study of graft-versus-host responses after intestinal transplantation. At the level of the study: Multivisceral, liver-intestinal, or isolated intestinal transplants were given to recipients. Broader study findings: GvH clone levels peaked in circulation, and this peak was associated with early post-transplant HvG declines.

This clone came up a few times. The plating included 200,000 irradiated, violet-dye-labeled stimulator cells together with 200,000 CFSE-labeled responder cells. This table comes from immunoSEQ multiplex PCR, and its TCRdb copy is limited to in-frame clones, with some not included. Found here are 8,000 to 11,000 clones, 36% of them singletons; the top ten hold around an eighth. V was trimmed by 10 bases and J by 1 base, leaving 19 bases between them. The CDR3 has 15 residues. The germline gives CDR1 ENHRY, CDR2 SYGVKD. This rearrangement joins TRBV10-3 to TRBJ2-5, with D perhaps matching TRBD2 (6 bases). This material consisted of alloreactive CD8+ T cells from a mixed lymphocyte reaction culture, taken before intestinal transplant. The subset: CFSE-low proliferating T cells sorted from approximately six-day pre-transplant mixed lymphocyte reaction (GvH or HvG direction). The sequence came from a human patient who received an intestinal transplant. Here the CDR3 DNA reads TGTGCCACTCAATCGGGGGAGGAAACCCAAGAGACCCAGTACTTC. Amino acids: CATQSGEETQETQYF.